This T cell receptor beta chain was sequenced during a study of a mutant IDH1 vaccine in newly diagnosed glioma. Turning to the study itself: Radiotherapy alone preceded vaccination by 4-6 weeks; alternatively, vaccination started with temozolomide cycles. Prior therapy was radiotherapy, temozolomide, or both; most received both.

The time point: week 11, during vaccination. Alongside topical imiquimod, each dose of vaccine comprised 300 ug of mutant IDH1 20-mer peptide. Repertoires were generated with immunoSEQ multiplex PCR, while TCRdb's copy carries only in-frame clones and drops some. This table has some 64,000 clones, around 84% appearing once. Concerning this clone: Its target is not known.

Trimming shortened V by 1 base and J by 3 bases, and 10 bases separated the two germline ends. Germline V gene data show CDR1 as SGHNT and CDR2 as YYREEE (reference sequence). CDR3 length: 15 residues. The J gene is TRBJ1-4, the V gene TRBV5-4; no clear D gene. Specimen: PBMCs, collected from a glioma patient whose treatment included an IDH1 peptide vaccine. The TCR originated in a woman in her forties or fifties with glioma. CDR3: CASSLLGGPNEKLFF. The CDR3 DNA sequence: TGTGCCAGCAGCTTGTTAGGTGGGCCTAATGAAAAACTGTTTTTT.